The 21 T cell receptor beta chains below were found in one sample sequenced in a study of blood T cell repertoires in COVID-19. Data came from immunoSEQ multiplex PCR; TCRdb stores just in-frame clones and leaves some out. This sample has over 400,000 clones, with around nine tenths found just once. Sequenced: peripheral blood. All receptors derive from a woman aged 50 to 65 with COVID-19, enrolled during active disease.

The chain employs TRBV6-2 or TRBV6-3 and TRBJ2-6, with TRBD1 identical over 8 bases. The CDR3 spans 17 residues. The junction had 8 bases not matched to a gene; V was cut back by 3 bases and J by 4 bases. CDR1 MNHEY and CDR2 SVGEGT come from the germline V gene. CDR3 in amino acids: CASSYMYQGAGANVLTF. Written as DNA, the CDR3 is TGTGCCAGCAGTTATATGTATCAGGGGGCCGGGGCCAACGTCCTGACTTTC.

V usage is TRBV6-5 and J usage is TRBJ1-2, with 7 bases lining up with TRBD1. The CDR3 is made up of 14 amino acids. With 10 bases clipped from V and 7 bases from J, the junction kept 15 bases outside the gene matches. Germline V gene data show CDR1 as MNHEY and CDR2 as SVGAGI. Here the CDR3 reads CATLQGTLTGGYTF. The CDR3 DNA reads TGTGCCACGTTACAGGGGACCTTAACGGGTGGCTACACCTTC.

The rearrangement links TRBV18 to TRBJ1-4; the D gene is possibly TRBD1 (6 bases). In germline, CDR1 is KGHSH, CDR2 LQKENI. The germline V and J ends were trimmed by 6 bases and 3 bases, with 11 bases remaining between them. The CDR3 is 14 amino acids. The CDR3 nucleotides are TGTGCCAGCTCTCCCGGGACATCTAATGAAAAACTGTTTTTT. It translates to CASSPGTSNEKLFF.

In DNA, the CDR3 is TGCGCCAGCAGCCAAGATCGGCTAGCGGGGAGTACGCAGTATTTT. This translates into CASSQDRLAGSTQYF. The chain joins TRBV4-1 to TRBJ2-3; 9 bases line up with TRBD2. V lost 0 bases and J lost 8; bases outside the gene matches: 6. Germline assignment: CDR1 MGHRA and CDR2 YSYEKL. The CDR3 is 15 amino acids.

The DNA of the CDR3 is TGTGCCAGCAGCCAGGGATCGTACGAGCAGTACTTC. As protein: CASSQGSYEQYF. V and J are TRBV5-6 and TRBJ2-7; TRBD1 is a possible D gene (5 bases). V lost 4 bases and J 4 bases, leaving 9 bases between the germline ends. This CDR3 contains 12 residues. Germline V gene data show CDR1 as SGHDT and CDR2 as YYEEEE.

V gene TRBV11-2 combines with J gene TRBJ1-2, with a tentative D call TRBD1 (5 bases). Germline V gene lookup returns CDR1 SGHAT and CDR2 FQNNGV. Trimming shortened V by 1 base and J by 4 bases, and 13 bases separated the two germline ends. The CDR3 runs to 15 residues. The CDR3 DNA sequence: TGTGCCAGCAGCTTAGGTACAGGAATCTTCTATGGCTACACCTTC. Amino acids: CASSLGTGIFYGYTF.

The chain joins TRBV5-1 to TRBJ1-6; D is perhaps TRBD1 (5 bases). In germline, CDR1 is SGHRS, CDR2 YFSETQ. This CDR3 is built from 16 residues. V was cut by 2 bases and J by 9 bases, with 18 bases left in between. The CDR3 DNA sequence: TGCGCCAGCAGCTTAACTCCGGGAGCGGGGGGTTCACCCCTCCACTTT. It yields the protein CASSLTPGAGGSPLHF.

This clone was detected a few times. The chain couples TRBV7-9 to TRBJ1-1; perhaps TRBD1 as D (6 bases). This CDR3 has 14 amino acids. Germline assignment: CDR1 SEHNR and CDR2 FQNEAQ (reference sequence). The V and J ends lost 7 bases and 6 bases respectively, with 18 bases between them. The CDR3 bases are TGTGCCAGCAACCCACCTACAGGGTACCCTGAAGCTTTCTTT. Translation: CASNPPTGYPEAFF.

The chain employs TRBV19 and TRBJ1-5; D perhaps matches TRBD1 (6 bases). The CDR3 contains 15 residues. Germline V CDR1 and CDR2: LNHDA, SQIVND (reference sequence). Trimming took off 5 bases at V and 1 base at J, with 12 bases between the two ends. DNA of the CDR3: TGTGCCAGTAGTCCTGGGACACTCAGCAATCAGCCCCAGCATTTT. This encodes CASSPGTLSNQPQHF.

The genes are TRBV6-6 and TRBJ2-3; 7 nucleotides match TRBD1. CDR3 length: 15 amino acids. The V gene end was trimmed by 7 bases and the J gene end by 2 bases; junction bases not matched to a gene: 9. Germline loops: CDR1 MNHNY, CDR2 SVGAGI (reference sequence). CDR3 in DNA: TGTGCCAGCAAGGATGGGACAGATTACACAGATACGCAGTATTTT. As protein: CASKDGTDYTDTQYF.

CDR3: CASSFGGYEQYF. DNA of the CDR3: TGTGCCAGCAGCTTCGGCGGGTACGAGCAGTACTTC. The V call is TRBV13, the J call TRBJ2-7; tentative D call: TRBD2 (5 bases). Germline assignment: CDR1 PRHDT and CDR2 FYEKMQ (reference sequence). V gave up 3 bases and J gave up 4 bases, with 7 bases separating them. This CDR3 comprises 12 residues.

V and J are TRBV11-2 and TRBJ2-7; D possibly corresponds to TRBD2 (6 bases). There are 14 residues in the CDR3. Trimming removed 5 bases at V and 3 bases at J, with 14 bases between. Germline CDR1 SGHAT, CDR2 FQNNGV. CDR3 sequence reads: CASSRGGIGYEQYF. The DNA for the CDR3 is TGTGCCAGCAGCCGTGGGGGGATAGGCTACGAGCAGTACTTC.

V usage is TRBV19 and J usage is TRBJ2-7; D is unclear. Trimming shortened V by 4 bases and J by 9 bases, and 13 bases separated the two germline ends. Germline V gives CDR1 LNHDA, CDR2 SQIVND (reference sequence). This CDR3 contains 12 residues. CDR3 DNA: TGTGCCAGTAGTACTCTACTGTTCGGGCAGTACTTC. It specifies CASSTLLFGQYF.

The chain has TRBV11-2 and TRBJ2-7; TRBD1 aligns across 10 bases. Germline-derived CDR1 and CDR2 are SGHAT and FQNNGV. Losses at the gene ends were 5 bases for V and 4 bases for J; bases not matched to a gene: 2. The CDR3 is made up of 13 amino acids. CDR3 coding DNA: TGTGCCAGCAGCCCGGGACAGGGGTACGAGCAGTACTTC. As protein: CASSPGQGYEQYF.

The chain is built from TRBV11-1 and TRBJ1-3; D not certain. This CDR3 spans 13 amino acids. Trimming left V 5 bases short and J 4 bases short, with 9 bases between. Germline CDR1 reads SGHAT; CDR2 reads FQDESV (reference sequence). The CDR3 loop reads CASSVNGGNTIYF. In nucleotides, the CDR3 is TGTGCCAGCAGCGTCAACGGGGGAAACACCATATATTTT.

Notes on this clone: Different DNA sequences within this sample yield the same CDR3. V gene TRBV5-5 combines with J gene TRBJ1-1; D is unclear. The V gene lost 0 bases and the J gene lost 1 base, with 7 bases spanning the gap. Germline assignment: CDR1 SGHKS and CDR2 YYEKEE (reference sequence). The CDR3 sequence is 14 residues long. The CDR3 region is CASSLGGRNTEAFF. As DNA, the CDR3 is TGTGCCAGCAGCTTGGGCGGTCGGAACACTGAAGCTTTCTTT.

The sample holds one count of this clone. The chain uses TRBV3-1 (or the pseudogene TRBV3-2) and TRBJ1-6, with unresolved D. The V gene lost 0 bases and the J gene lost 6 bases, with 15 bases spanning the gap. The CDR3 is 17 residues long. Germline CDR1 reads LGHDT; CDR2 reads YNNKEL (reference sequence). CDR3 nucleotide sequence: TGTGCCAGCAGCCAAGATATAACCCCAAGCGTTAATTCACCCCTCCACTTT. Translation gives CASSQDITPSVNSPLHF.

The V gene is TRBV6-5, the J gene TRBJ2-3; a possible D gene is TRBD1 (6 bases). The CDR3 is 16 amino acids. With 4 bases removed from V and 3 bases from J, the gap between germline ends came to 17 bases. Germline V gene sequence: CDR1 MNHEY, CDR2 SVGAGI. The CDR3 nucleotides are TGTGCCAGCAGTTCCTTTGGACAGACCGGTACAGATACGCAGTATTTT. It translates to CASSSFGQTGTDTQYF.

The chain is built from TRBV13 and TRBJ2-2, with 11 bases matching TRBD1. J lost 4 bases, V lost 0 bases, and 1 base had no gene match. The CDR3 sequence is 16 residues long. In germline, CDR1 is PRHDT, CDR2 FYEKMQ (reference sequence). The CDR3 region is CASSLGGTGGTGELFF. Here the CDR3 DNA reads TGTGCCAGCAGCTTAGGTGGGACAGGGGGCACCGGGGAGCTGTTTTTT.

This clone was seen just once. The rearrangement joins TRBV19 to TRBJ1-1; TRBD1 matches at 7 bases. Looked up from germline, CDR1 is LNHDA and CDR2 is SQIVND (reference sequence). V was pared by 10 bases and J by 5 bases, with 10 bases of the junction left unmatched. CDR3 length: 13 residues. The CDR3 region has the DNA TGTGCCACATGGGACAGCTCGAAGACTGAAGCTTTCTTT. Its protein product is CATWDSSKTEAFF.

J is TRBJ2-4 and V is TRBV19; D is unresolved. In germline, CDR1 is LNHDA, CDR2 SQIVND (reference sequence). The CDR3 loop spans 14 amino acids. V was cut by 10 bases and J by 0 bases, with 13 bases left in between. The CDR3 DNA follows: TGTGCCACCTCGGTATCGGTAGCCAAAAACATTCAGTACTTC. This encodes CATSVSVAKNIQYF.